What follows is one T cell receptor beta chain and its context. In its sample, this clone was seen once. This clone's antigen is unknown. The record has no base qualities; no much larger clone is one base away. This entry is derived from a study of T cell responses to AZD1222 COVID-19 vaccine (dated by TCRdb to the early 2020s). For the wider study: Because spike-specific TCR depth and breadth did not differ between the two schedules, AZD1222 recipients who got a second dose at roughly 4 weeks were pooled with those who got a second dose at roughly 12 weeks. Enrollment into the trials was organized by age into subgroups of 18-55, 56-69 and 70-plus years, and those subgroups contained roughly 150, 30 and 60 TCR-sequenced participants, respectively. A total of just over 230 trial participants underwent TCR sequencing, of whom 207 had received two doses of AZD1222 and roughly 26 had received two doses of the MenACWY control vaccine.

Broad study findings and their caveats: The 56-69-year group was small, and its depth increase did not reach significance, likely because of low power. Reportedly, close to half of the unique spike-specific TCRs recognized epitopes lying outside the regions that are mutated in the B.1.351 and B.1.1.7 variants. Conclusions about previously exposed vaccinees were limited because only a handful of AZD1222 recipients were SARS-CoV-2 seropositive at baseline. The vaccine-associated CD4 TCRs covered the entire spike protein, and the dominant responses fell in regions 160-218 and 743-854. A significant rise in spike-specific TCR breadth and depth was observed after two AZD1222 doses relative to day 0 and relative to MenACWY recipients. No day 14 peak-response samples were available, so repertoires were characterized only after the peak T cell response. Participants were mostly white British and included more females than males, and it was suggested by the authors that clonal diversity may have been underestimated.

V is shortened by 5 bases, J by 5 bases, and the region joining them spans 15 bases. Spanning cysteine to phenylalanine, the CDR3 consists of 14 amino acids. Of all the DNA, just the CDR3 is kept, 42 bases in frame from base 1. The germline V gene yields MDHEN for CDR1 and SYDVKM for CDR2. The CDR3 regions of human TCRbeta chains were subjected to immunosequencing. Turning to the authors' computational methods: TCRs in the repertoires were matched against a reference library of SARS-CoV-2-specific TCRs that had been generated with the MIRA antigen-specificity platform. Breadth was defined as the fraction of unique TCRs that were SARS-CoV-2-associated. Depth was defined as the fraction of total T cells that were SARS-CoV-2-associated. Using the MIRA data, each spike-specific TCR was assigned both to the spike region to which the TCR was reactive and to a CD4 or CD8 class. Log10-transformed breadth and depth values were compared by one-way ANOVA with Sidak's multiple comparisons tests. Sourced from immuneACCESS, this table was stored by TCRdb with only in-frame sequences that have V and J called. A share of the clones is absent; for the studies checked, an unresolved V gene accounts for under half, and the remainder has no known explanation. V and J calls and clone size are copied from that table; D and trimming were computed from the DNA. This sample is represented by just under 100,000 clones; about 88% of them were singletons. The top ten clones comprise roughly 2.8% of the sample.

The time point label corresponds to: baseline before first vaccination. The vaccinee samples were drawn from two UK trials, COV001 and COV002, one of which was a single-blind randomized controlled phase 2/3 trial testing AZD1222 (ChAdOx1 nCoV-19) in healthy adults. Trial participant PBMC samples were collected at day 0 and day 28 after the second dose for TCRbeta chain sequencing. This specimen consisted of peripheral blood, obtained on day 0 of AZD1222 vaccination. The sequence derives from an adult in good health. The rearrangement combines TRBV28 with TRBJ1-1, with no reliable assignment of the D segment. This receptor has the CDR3 CASSPWAPKTEAFF. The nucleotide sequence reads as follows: TGTGCCAGCAGTCCCTGGGCCCCGAAGACTGAAGCTTTCTTT.